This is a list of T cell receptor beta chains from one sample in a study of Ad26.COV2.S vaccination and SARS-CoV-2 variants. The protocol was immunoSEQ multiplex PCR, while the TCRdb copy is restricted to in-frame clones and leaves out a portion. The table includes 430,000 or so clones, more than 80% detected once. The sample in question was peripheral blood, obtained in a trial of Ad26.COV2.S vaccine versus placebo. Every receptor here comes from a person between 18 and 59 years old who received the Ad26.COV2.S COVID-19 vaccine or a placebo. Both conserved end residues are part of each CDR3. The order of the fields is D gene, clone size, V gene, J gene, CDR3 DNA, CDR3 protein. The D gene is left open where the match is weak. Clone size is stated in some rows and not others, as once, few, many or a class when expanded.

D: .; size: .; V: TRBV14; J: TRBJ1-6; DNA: TGTGCCAGCAGCCAAGATCCAGGGGTACATTCACCCCTCCACTTT; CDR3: CASSQDPGVHSPLHF
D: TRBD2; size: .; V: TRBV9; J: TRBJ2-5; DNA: TGTGCCAGCAGCGGAAACCAGGCAGGGACTAGCGTCGGAGAGACCCAGTACTTC; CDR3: CASSGNQAGTSVGETQYF
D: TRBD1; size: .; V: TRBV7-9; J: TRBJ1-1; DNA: TGTGCCAGCAGCTTAGATACAGGGGCTGAAGCTTTCTTT; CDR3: CASSLDTGAEAFF
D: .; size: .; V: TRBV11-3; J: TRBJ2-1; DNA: TGTGCCAGCAGCCTTGGGGGTTCCTACAATGAGCAGTTCTTC; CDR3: CASSLGGSYNEQFF
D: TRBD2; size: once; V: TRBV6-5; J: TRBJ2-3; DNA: TGTGCCAGCAGTTCCCCCCGGGGGGGCACTGCGCAGTATTTT; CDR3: CASSSPRGGTAQYF
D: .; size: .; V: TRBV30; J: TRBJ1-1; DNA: TGTGCCTGGAGTGTAGATGCCCAGACTGAAGCTTTCTTT; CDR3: CAWSVDAQTEAFF
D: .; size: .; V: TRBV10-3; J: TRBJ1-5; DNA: TGTGCCATCAGCGAAAACGACGGCTCCCAACGGCCCCAGCATTTT; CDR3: CAISENDGSQRPQHF
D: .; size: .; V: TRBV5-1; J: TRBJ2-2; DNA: TGCGCCAGCAGCTTGGATAGCGGGAACACCGGGGAGCTGTTTTTT; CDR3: CASSLDSGNTGELFF
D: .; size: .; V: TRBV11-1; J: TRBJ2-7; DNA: TGTGCCAGCAGCCGCTCGACACGTTCCTACGAGCAGTACTTC; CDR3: CASSRSTRSYEQYF
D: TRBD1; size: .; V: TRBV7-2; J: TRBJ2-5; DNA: TGTGCCAGCAGGAAGACAGGGGCAGAGACCCAGTACTTC; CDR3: CASRKTGAETQYF
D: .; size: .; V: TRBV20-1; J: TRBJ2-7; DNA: TGCAGTGCTAGTAACCTTAGAACCTTGGACGAGCAGTACTTC; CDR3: CSASNLRTLDEQYF
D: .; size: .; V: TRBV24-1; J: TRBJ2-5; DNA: TGTGCCACCAGCTTAAGGGAGACCCAGTACTTC; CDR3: CATSLRETQYF
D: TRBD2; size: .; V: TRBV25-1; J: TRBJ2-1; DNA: TGTGCCAGCAGTGGTAGCGGGAGGATCAATGAGCAGTTCTTC; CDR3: CASSGSGRINEQFF
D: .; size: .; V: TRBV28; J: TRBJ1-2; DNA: TGTGCCAGCAGTTTGACAGCAACTTATGGCTACACCTTC; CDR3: CASSLTATYGYTF
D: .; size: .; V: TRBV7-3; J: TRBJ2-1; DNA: TGTGCCAGCAGCTTATTAGCCTACAATGAGCAGTTCTTC; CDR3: CASSLLAYNEQFF
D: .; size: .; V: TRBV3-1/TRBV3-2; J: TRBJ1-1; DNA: TGTGCCAGCAGCCAAGATCTAGCAGCGAACACTGAAGCTTTCTTT; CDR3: CASSQDLAANTEAFF
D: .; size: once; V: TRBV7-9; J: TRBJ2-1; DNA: TGTGCCAGCAGCCCCAAATCCGGGAGAGATTACAATGAGCAGTTCTTC; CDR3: CASSPKSGRDYNEQFF
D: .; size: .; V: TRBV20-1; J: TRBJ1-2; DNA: TGCAGTGCTAGTGTGGGAGGCGGCTACACCTTC; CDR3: CSASVGGGYTF
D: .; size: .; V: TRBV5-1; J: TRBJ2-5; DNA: TGCGCCAGCAGCTTATCCAGGCCCGACCAAGAGACCCAGTACTTC; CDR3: CASSLSRPDQETQYF
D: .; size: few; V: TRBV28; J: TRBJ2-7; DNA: TGTGCCACCGGCGAGCAGTACTTC; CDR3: CATGEQYF
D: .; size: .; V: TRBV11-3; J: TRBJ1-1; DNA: TGTGCCAGCAGCTTAGTTCCGAACACTGAAGCTTTCTTT; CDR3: CASSLVPNTEAFF
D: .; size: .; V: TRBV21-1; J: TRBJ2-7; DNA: TGTGCCAGCAGCAATCAATTTGAGCGACAGGGCCCAAGTTGGGAGCAGTACTTC; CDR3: CASSNQFERQGPSWEQYF
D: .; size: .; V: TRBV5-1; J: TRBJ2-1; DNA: TGCGCCAGCAGCTTGGGGGGCACCTCTGGGGGAGATGAGCAGTTCTTC; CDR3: CASSLGGTSGGDEQFF
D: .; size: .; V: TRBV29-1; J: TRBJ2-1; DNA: TGCAGCGTTGAAGATCTACAGGGTTCCTCCTACAATGAGCAGTTCTTC; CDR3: CSVEDLQGSSYNEQFF
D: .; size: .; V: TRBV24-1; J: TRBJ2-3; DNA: TGTGCCACCAGTGATTCCCCCCGGTCGGATACGCAGTATTTT; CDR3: CATSDSPRSDTQYF
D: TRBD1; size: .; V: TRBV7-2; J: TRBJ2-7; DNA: TGTGCCAGCAGCTTCACAACAGGGGGCTTTTACGAGCAGTACTTC; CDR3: CASSFTTGGFYEQYF
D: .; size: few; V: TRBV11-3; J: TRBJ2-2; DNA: TGTGCCAGCAGTTCCTTAGTGGCCGGGGAGCTGTTTTTT; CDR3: CASSSLVAGELFF
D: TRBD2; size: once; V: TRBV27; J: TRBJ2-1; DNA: TGTGCCAGCAGTTTAGCGGGAGGGAAAAATGAGCAGTTCTTC; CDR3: CASSLAGGKNEQFF
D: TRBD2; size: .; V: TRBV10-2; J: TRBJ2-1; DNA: TGCGCCAGCAGTGAGGTGGCTAGCGGGACGGGGGAGCAGTTCTTC; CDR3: CASSEVASGTGEQFF
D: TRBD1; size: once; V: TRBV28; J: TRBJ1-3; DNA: TGTGCCAGCAGTCTAGGACAGGGAGACACCATATATTTT; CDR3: CASSLGQGDTIYF
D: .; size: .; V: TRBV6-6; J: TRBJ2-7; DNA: TGTGCCAGCAGTCCGACGGTCTCCTACGAGCAGTACTTC; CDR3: CASSPTVSYEQYF